This T cell receptor (beta chain) was profiled in a study of OX40 agonist ivuxolimab in advanced cancers. The overall study: The dose-escalation group included hepatocellular carcinoma, melanoma, renal cell carcinoma and head and neck cancer. Study-wide points: Also present in some nonresponders was a low level of normalized T-cell clonal expansion. On average, CD8+ T cells had more expanded clones than CD4+.

Generated by immunoSEQ multiplex PCR, the TCRdb table keeps only in-frame clones and is missing some. The table records about 35,000 clones, roughly 80% of them present only once. The CDR3 totals 16 residues. Germline V gives CDR1 SGHRS, CDR2 YFSETQ. Germline trimming cut 4 bases from V and 6 bases from J; bases unmatched to any gene: 10. Concerning this clone: Its antigen is undetermined.

The input for sequencing was CD4+ or CD8+ T cells sorted from blood, taken in a trial of the OX40 agonist ivuxolimab. The TCR was taken from an adult with an advanced solid tumor such as melanoma, head and neck, liver or kidney cancer. The J gene is TRBJ1-6, the V gene TRBV5-1; 7 bases line up with TRBD1. In DNA, the CDR3 is TGCGCCAGCAGCCTACAGGGGCGAGGGGCTAATTCACCCCTCCACTTT. It translates to CASSLQGRGANSPLHF.